The 8 T cell receptor beta chains presented below share a single source sample, sequenced in a study of blood T cell repertoires in COVID-19. Measured with immunoSEQ multiplex PCR; TCRdb has only the in-frame clones, and not every one. The data contain under 200,000 clones, approximately 86% of them singletons. Sequences were obtained from PBMCs or T cells enriched from blood (not recorded which). The receptors were sampled from a woman aged 40 to 50 in a cohort exposed to, infected with or recovered from COVID-19 (not recorded which).

The chain uses TRBV6-5 and TRBJ1-5; 7 nucleotides line up with TRBD1. CDR1 is MNHEY, CDR2 SVGAGI, per germline. Losses at the gene ends were 6 bases for V and 5 bases for J; bases not matched to a gene: 4. The CDR3 is made up of 13 amino acids. As DNA, the CDR3 is TGTGCCAGCAGGTCTCAGGGGGATCAGCCCCAGCATTTT. Amino acids: CASRSQGDQPQHF.

This chain joins TRBV4-3 and TRBJ1-2; 7 bases line up with TRBD1. V lost 1 base to trimming and J lost 4 bases; unmatched junction nucleotides: 3. The V gene's germline CDR1 is LGHNA and CDR2 YSLEER. This CDR3 region has 14 residues. The CDR3 nucleotides are TGCGCCAGCAGCCAAGGACAGGGTGGCTATGGCTACACCTTC. Translation gives CASSQGQGGYGYTF.

This clone was counted once. The CDR3 DNA reads as TGTGCCAGCAGCCAAGGACAGGGCACTGAAGCTTTCTTT. It is translated as CASSQGQGTEAFF. The chain couples TRBV7-6 to TRBJ1-1; TRBD1 matches at 8 bases. J gave up 4 bases and V 5 bases, and 3 bases lay outside the gene matches. The CDR3 extends over 13 amino acids. Per germline, CDR1 SGHVS and CDR2 FNYEAQ.

Note on this clone: Different DNA sequences within this sample yield the same CDR3. The CDR3 DNA reads as TGCGCCAGCAGCCCCTTACAGGGGGCTAACTATGGCTACACCTTC. Translating gives CASSPLQGANYGYTF. This chain links TRBV4-3 with TRBJ1-2; 8 bases fit TRBD1. The CDR3 loop spans 15 amino acids. Germline V gene data show CDR1 as LGHNA and CDR2 as YSLEER. J lost 0 bases, V lost 4 bases, and 4 bases had no gene match.

The gene calls are TRBV2 and TRBJ1-4; D perhaps matches TRBD1 (5 bases). The germline V gene encodes CDR1 SNHLY and CDR2 FYNNEI. This CDR3 is 16 amino acids long. Between the trimmed V and J ends, which lost 4 bases and 4 bases, there was a span of 16 bases. The CDR3 spells CASSVGRLLLNEKLFF. CDR3 DNA: TGTGCCAGCAGTGTGGGGCGGCTCCTACTTAATGAAAAACTGTTTTTT.

This sequence joins TRBV24-1 and TRBJ2-1; TRBD1 might be the D (6 bases). In germline, CDR1 is KGHDR, CDR2 SFDVKD. The CDR3 has 15 residues. Trimming left V 1 base short and J 4 bases short, with 10 bases between. CDR3 DNA: TGTGCCACCAGTGATTTACAGGGCTCATACAATGAGCAGTTCTTC. As protein: CATSDLQGSYNEQFF.

V is TRBV15 and J is TRBJ1-2; perhaps TRBD1 as D (6 bases). Trimming pared 0 bases from V and 5 bases from J, leaving 13 bases between. Germline CDR1 reads LNHNV; CDR2 reads YYDKDF (reference sequence). The CDR3 is 15 residues long. This chain's CDR3 is CATSRDPADRYGYTF. CDR3 sequence (DNA): TGTGCCACCAGCAGAGATCCGGCGGACAGATATGGCTACACCTTC.

This clone was counted a single time. The J gene is TRBJ2-5, the V gene TRBV5-4; 7 bases map to TRBD1. The germline V gene has CDR1 SGHNT and CDR2 YYREEE (reference sequence). This CDR3 is built from 14 residues. V lost 4 bases, J lost 1 base, and 4 bases stayed unmatched. CDR3 in amino acids: CASSRDSTQETQYF. In DNA, the CDR3 is TGTGCCAGCAGCCGGGACAGTACCCAAGAGACCCAGTACTTC. The whole variable domain, filled in from reference TRBV5-4 and TRBJ2-5, reads ETGVTQSPTHLIKTRGQQVTLRCSSQSGHNTVSWYQQALGQGPQFIFQYYREEENGRGNFPPRFSGLQFPNYSSELNVNALELDDSALYLCASSRDSTQETQYFGPGTRLLVL.